The T cell receptor beta chain described here comes from a study of post-analysis software for immune sequencing data. TCR beta cDNA libraries had unique molecular identifiers. TCRdb fed the PCR reads into MiXCR, producing one record per CDR3 protein. The sample has fewer than 850,000 distinct CDR3 sequences, roughly 29% seen once. Study-level findings and limits: Four or five TRBV segments occurring more often in patients than controls included TRBV5-6, TRBV5-1 and TRBV20-1.

As concerns this clonotype: Its cognate antigen is unknown.

Trimming cost V 0 bases and J 3 bases, with 12 bases left between them. The germline CDR1 and CDR2 sequences are MNHNS and SASEGT. The CDR3 loop spans 15 amino acids. Sample: blood. The source is a girl aged 10 to 17 with multiple sclerosis. The J gene is TRBJ2-7, the V gene TRBV6-1; D unresolved. The CDR3 here is CASSEALWGNYEQYF. The CDR3 nucleotides read TGTGCCAGCAGTGAAGCGCTGTGGGGTAACTACGAGCAGTACTTC.